The 17 T cell receptor beta chains listed next were all sequenced from one sample in a study of PD-1 blockade in mismatch repair-deficient tumors. Clones were read by immunoSEQ multiplex PCR, and TCRdb kept only the in-frame ones, dropping some. The sample lists about 17,000 clones, roughly 84% seen once, with approximately 1.5% in the top ten. Here the sequenced sample was PBMCs, taken less than 25 weeks after starting pembrolizumab. The receptors here all came from an adult with mismatch repair-deficient cancer.

The chain is built from TRBV2 and TRBJ2-5, with 10 bases fitting TRBD2. The CDR3 sequence is 15 residues long. Germline V gene sequence: CDR1 SNHLY, CDR2 FYNNEI. The V gene end was trimmed by 5 bases and the J gene end by 3 bases; junction bases not matched to a gene: 6. The CDR3 nucleotides are TGTGCCAGCAGTATACGGACTAGCGGCGAAGAGACCCAGTACTTC. This sequence encodes CASSIRTSGEETQYF.

Only one count was recorded for this clone. V is TRBV7-8 and J is TRBJ2-1, with no clear D. Per the germline V gene, CDR1 is SGHVS and CDR2 is FQNEAQ. The CDR3 is 14 amino acids. Trimming stripped 5 bases from V and 6 bases from J, with 14 bases between. The CDR3: CASSDLMTGNEQFF. The CDR3 DNA is TGTGCCAGCAGCGACCTTATGACGGGCAATGAGCAGTTCTTC.

J is TRBJ1-1 and V is TRBV5-1; D may be TRBD1 (5 bases). CDR3 length: 14 amino acids. V lost 0 bases, J lost 2 bases, and 8 bases lay in between. The germline CDR1 and CDR2 sequences are SGHRS and YFSETQ. The CDR3 is CASSLGGVNTEAFF. The DNA for the CDR3 is TGCGCCAGCAGCTTGGGGGGGGTTAACACTGAAGCTTTCTTT.

This chain uses TRBV7-2 with TRBJ1-2; TRBD1 might be the D (6 bases). The CDR3 has 15 amino acids. The germline V and J ends were trimmed by 5 bases and 3 bases, with 16 bases remaining between them. Germline loops: CDR1 SGHTA, CDR2 FQGNSA. The CDR3 region has the DNA TGTGCCAGCAGCCCCCCGGGGGGCGGGTACTATGGCTACACCTTC. As protein: CASSPPGGGYYGYTF.

CDR3 sequence (DNA): TGCGCCAGCAGCCAACAGGTCGGGGCGGGAGGGCCTCGGGAGCAGTACTTC. Translation: CASSQQVGAGGPREQYF. The V gene is TRBV4-1, the J gene TRBJ2-7; TRBD2 matches 9 bases. This CDR3 has 17 residues. J gave up 7 bases and V 2 bases, and 15 bases lay outside the gene matches. Germline values: CDR1 MGHRA, CDR2 YSYEKL.

The chain couples TRBV7-9 to TRBJ2-1, with TRBD1 matching 8 bases. The CDR3 runs 16 residues. The trim removed 4 bases at V and 0 bases at J, leaving 5 bases unmatched. Germline-derived CDR1 and CDR2 are SEHNR and FQNEAQ (reference sequence). In DNA, the CDR3 is TGTGCCAGCAGCTCGGACAGGGCGAGCTCCTACAATGAGCAGTTCTTC. This translates into CASSSDRASSYNEQFF.

V is TRBV2 and J is TRBJ2-7, with 9 bases lining up with TRBD2. CDR3 length: 18 amino acids. Unmatched junction bases numbered 18, after V lost 4 bases and J lost 5 bases. Germline loops: CDR1 SNHLY, CDR2 FYNNEI. The CDR3 sequence is CASSAASSGRVLSDEQYF. The CDR3 DNA is TGTGCCAGCAGTGCGGCGAGTAGCGGGAGAGTGCTATCGGACGAGCAGTACTTC. Supplemented by reference TRBV2 and TRBJ2-7, the full variable domain reads EPEVTQTPSHQVTQMGQEVILRCVPISNHLYFYWYRQILGQKVEFLVSFYNNEISEKSEIFDDQFSVERPDGSNFTLKIRSTKLEDSAMYFCASSAASSGRVLSDEQYFGPGTRLTVT.

This clone was found a few times. CDR3 nucleotides: TGTGCCAGCAGCTCCCGACTAGCGGGTTCCTACGAGCAGTACTTC. Protein sequence: CASSSRLAGSYEQYF. V usage is TRBV11-2 and J usage is TRBJ2-7; 10 nucleotides match TRBD2. The V gene end was trimmed by 4 bases and the J gene end by 1 base; junction bases not matched to a gene: 4. The CDR3 is 15 amino acids. Germline V gene data show CDR1 as SGHAT and CDR2 as FQNNGV.

The genes are TRBV5-1 and TRBJ2-2; TRBD1 matches at 7 bases. The CDR3 is 15 amino acids. With 7 bases clipped from V and 4 bases from J, the junction kept 10 bases outside the gene matches. CDR1 is SGHRS, CDR2 YFSETQ, per germline. The CDR3 DNA follows: TGCGCCAGCGGAGAGACAGGGCGGGTCACCGGGGAGCTGTTTTTT. Residues: CASGETGRVTGELFF. Full variable domain (remainder filled in from reference TRBV5-1 and TRBJ2-2): KAGVTQTPRYLIKTRGQQVTLSCSPISGHRSVSWYQQTPGQGLQFLFEYFSETQRNKGNFPGRFSGRQFSNSRSEMNVSTLELGDSALYLCASGETGRVTGELFFGEGSRLTVL.

The CDR3: CASSTRTNEQFF. The CDR3 DNA reads TGTGCCAGCAGCACAAGGACTAATGAGCAGTTCTTC. This rearrangement joins TRBV11-3 to TRBJ2-1; TRBD2 might be the D (5 bases). The CDR3 extends over 12 amino acids. Trimming took off 5 bases at V and 7 bases at J, with 9 bases between the two ends. Germline V CDR1 and CDR2: SGHNT, YENEEA. Variable domain in full (rest from reference TRBV11-3 and TRBJ2-1): EAGVVQSPRYKIIEKKQPVAFWCNPISGHNTLYWYLQNLGQGPELLIRYENEEAVDDSQLPKDRFSAERLKGVDSTLKIQPAELGDSAVYLCASSTRTNEQFFGPGTRLTVL.

This sequence joins TRBV28 and TRBJ2-1; the match to TRBD1 covers 8 bases. The CDR3 runs to 18 residues. V gave up 6 bases and J gave up 1 base; unmatched junction bases: 14. Per germline, CDR1 MDHEN and CDR2 SYDVKM. The CDR3 DNA follows: TGTGCCAGCAGCCGCCCGGTCGGGACAGGTGATTCCTACAATGAGCAGTTCTTC. Translated: CASSRPVGTGDSYNEQFF.

In this sample, this clone turned up once. The V call is TRBV6-1, the J call TRBJ1-6; D call uncertain. CDR3 length: 15 residues. Germline CDR1 reads MNHNS; CDR2 reads SASEGT. V dropped 4 bases and J dropped 10 bases, with 17 bases sitting between them. Here the CDR3 DNA reads TGTGCCAGCAGTGCGAGTACAGTATCCCTATCACCCCTCCACTTT. This encodes CASSASTVSLSPLHF.

The CDR3 DNA reads as TGCGCCAGCAGTAGGGGCTTGGCGGGGAACAATGAGCAGTTCTTC. This translates into CASSRGLAGNNEQFF. The chain joins TRBV23-1 to TRBJ2-1; maybe TRBD2 (6 bases). TRBV23-1 falls under the ORF class, with uncertain function. V was pared by 5 bases and J by 5 bases, with 16 bases between. The CDR3 is 15 residues long.

The rearrangement links TRBV6-5 to TRBJ1-1; D gene uncertain. The V gene lost 0 bases and the J gene lost 5 bases, with 10 bases spanning the gap. Germline V gene sequence: CDR1 MNHEY, CDR2 SVGAGI. This CDR3 is 14 amino acids long. CDR3 in amino acids: CASSYSEGRTEAFF. The CDR3 bases are TGTGCCAGCAGTTACTCGGAGGGAAGAACTGAAGCTTTCTTT.

The chain uses TRBV5-1 and TRBJ2-1; weak D call: TRBD2 (6 bases). The germline gives CDR1 SGHRS, CDR2 YFSETQ. This CDR3 spans 14 amino acids. Trimming shortened V by 3 bases and J by 5 bases, and 12 bases separated the two germline ends. The CDR3 DNA sequence: TGCGCCAGCAGCTCACGACTAGGTAACAATGAGCAGTTCTTC. It specifies CASSSRLGNNEQFF.

J is TRBJ1-2 and V is TRBV9, with D possibly TRBD1 on 5 matching bases. This CDR3 has 14 amino acids. With 0 bases removed from V and 3 bases from J, the gap between germline ends came to 9 bases. Germline loops: CDR1 SGDLS, CDR2 YYNGEE. This CDR3 is CASSVARGYYGYTF. The DNA of the CDR3 is TGTGCCAGCAGCGTAGCGCGGGGCTACTATGGCTACACCTTC.

The V and J genes are TRBV27 and TRBJ1-5, with TRBD1 identical over 8 bases. Germline CDR1 reads MNHEY; CDR2 reads SMNVEV (reference sequence). V was pared by 5 bases and J by 7 bases, with 10 bases of the junction left unmatched. The CDR3 runs to 15 residues. CDR3 in DNA: TGTGCCAGCAGTCCGACGACAGGGGCTGCACAGCCCCAGCATTTT. Its translation is CASSPTTGAAQPQHF.